One and the same sample provided the 17 T cell receptor beta chains below, sequenced in a study of control samples from healthy donors and cancer patients. Measured with immunoSEQ multiplex PCR; TCRdb has only the in-frame clones, and not every one. The sample lists 150,000 or so clones; 90% to 95% were seen once. Material: PBMCs. Every receptor here comes from a man aged 60 to 69 with colorectal cancer.

The rearrangement uses TRBV18 and TRBJ1-3; D is ambiguous. The length of the CDR3 is 15 residues. V lost 0 bases, J lost 1 base, and 7 bases lay in between. Germline V gene sequence: CDR1 KGHSH, CDR2 LQKENI. DNA for the CDR3: TGTGCCAGCTCACCACCGCTAGGGTCTGGAAACACCATATATTTT. It yields the protein CASSPPLGSGNTIYF.

The genes are TRBV5-4 and TRBJ1-1, with 8 bases matching TRBD1. Germline CDR1 and CDR2: SGHNT and YYREEE (reference sequence). CDR3 length: 16 residues. Unmatched junction bases numbered 8, after V lost 4 bases and J lost 0 bases. The CDR3, as DNA: TGTGCCAGCAGCATCATGACAGGGGTCATGAACACTGAAGCTTTCTTT. It is translated as CASSIMTGVMNTEAFF.

V gene TRBV18 combines with J gene TRBJ1-3; the D is unclear. Trimming took 0 bases from V and 1 from J, leaving 7 bases between them. Germline CDR1 reads KGHSH; CDR2 reads LQKENI. The CDR3 sequence is 15 residues long. The CDR3: CASSPPYDSGNTIYF. CDR3 DNA sequence: TGTGCCAGCTCACCACCATATGATTCTGGAAACACCATATATTTT.

As to this clone: One end of the junction is discordant with germline, which a read error may explain. The rearrangement joins TRBV11-2 to TRBJ1-1; no firm D call. The CDR3 runs 13 residues. Germline assignment: CDR1 SGHAT and CDR2 FQNNGV. The CDR3 DNA reads TGTGCCAGCAGCTTAGACCTGAACGCTGAAGCTTTCTTT. Its protein is CASSLDLNAEAFF.

The chain couples TRBV19 to TRBJ1-2; 11 bases are a match to TRBD1. The germline V gene encodes CDR1 LNHDA and CDR2 SQIVND (reference sequence). J was trimmed by 8 bases and V by 8 bases; bases with no gene match: 13. CDR3 size: 15 residues. This chain's CDR3 is CASGMDRGRDHGYTF. CDR3 sequence (DNA): TGTGCCAGTGGAATGGACAGGGGGCGGGATCACGGCTACACCTTC.

CDR3 protein: CASSPHLDSLNTEAFF. In DNA, the CDR3 is TGTGCCAGCAGCCCCCACCTGGACAGCTTGAACACTGAAGCTTTCTTT. The genes are TRBV7-9 and TRBJ1-1; TRBD1 might be the D (6 bases). This CDR3 is built from 16 residues. V lost 5 bases and J lost 0, with 16 bases in between. Germline CDR1 is SEHNR and CDR2 is FQNEAQ (reference sequence). Based on the CDR3 plus reference TRBV7-9 and TRBJ1-1, the full variable domain is DTGVSQNPRHKITKRGQNVTFRCDPISEHNRLYWYRQTLGQGPEFLTYFQNEAQLEKSRLLSDRFSAERPKGSFSTLEIQRTEQGDSAMYLCASSPHLDSLNTEAFFGQGTRLTVV.

The genes are TRBV27 and TRBJ2-7; 9 bases align to TRBD1. The CDR3 totals 13 residues. In germline, CDR1 is MNHEY, CDR2 SMNVEV (reference sequence). Trimming removed 5 bases from V and 5 bases from J; junction bases left unmatched: 4. The CDR3 protein is CASSADRGDEQYF. The CDR3 coding sequence is TGTGCCAGCAGTGCGGACAGGGGTGACGAGCAGTACTTC.

The chain joins TRBV4-3 to TRBJ2-3; TRBD2 aligns across 7 bases. V shed 3 bases and J 5 bases; nucleotides not matched to a gene: 5. The CDR3 extends over 14 amino acids. Looked up from germline, CDR1 is LGHNA and CDR2 is YSLEER. The CDR3: CASSQTWGGDTQYF. DNA of the CDR3: TGCGCCAGCAGCCAGACCTGGGGGGGAGATACGCAGTATTTT.

The CDR3 DNA sequence: TGTGCCAGCAGTCCCGACAATAGGCGATTGGGTGGCTACACCTTC. Its protein is CASSPDNRRLGGYTF. J is TRBJ1-2 and V is TRBV6-5; D call uncertain. The CDR3 runs to 15 residues. Trimming shortened V by 5 bases and J by 7 bases, and 20 bases separated the two germline ends. The germline V gene encodes CDR1 MNHEY and CDR2 SVGAGI.

This clone has only one observation. The V call is TRBV2, the J call TRBJ1-5; D ambiguous. CDR1 is SNHLY, CDR2 FYNNEI, per germline. The CDR3 sequence is 15 residues long. V was clipped by 7 bases and J by 7 bases, with 20 bases between them. CDR3 in amino acids: CASNREGQITQPQHF. CDR3 nucleotide sequence: TGTGCCAGCAATAGGGAGGGTCAAATAACACAGCCCCAGCATTTT.

The chain uses TRBV19 and TRBJ1-1, with D unresolved. The CDR3 totals 15 residues. From germline, CDR1 is LNHDA and CDR2 SQIVND (reference sequence). Trimming cost V 7 bases and J 0 bases, with 15 bases left between them. The CDR3 sequence: CASTPKDAMNTEAFF. The DNA for the CDR3 is TGTGCCAGTACTCCTAAGGATGCCATGAACACTGAAGCTTTCTTT.

The chain couples TRBV30 to TRBJ2-7; no clear D gene. The V gene lost 0 bases and the J gene lost 0 bases, with 12 bases spanning the gap. CDR1 and CDR2 from the germline V gene are GTSNPN and SVGIG (reference sequence). CDR3 length: 15 residues. CDR3: CAWSVKVTRSYEQYF. The DNA for the CDR3 is TGTGCCTGGAGTGTAAAAGTCACGCGCTCCTACGAGCAGTACTTC. Combining the CDR3 with reference TRBV30 and TRBJ2-7 gives the whole variable domain SQTIHQWPATLVQPVGSPLSLECTVEGTSNPNLYWYRQAAGRGLQLLFYSVGIGQISSEVPQNLSASRPQDRQFILSSKKLLLSDSGFYLCAWSVKVTRSYEQYFGPGTRLTVT.

The chain recombines TRBV10-3 with TRBJ2-7; 11 bases match TRBD1. Germline lookup yields CDR1 ENHRY and CDR2 SYGVKD. Unmatched junction bases numbered 8, after V lost 7 bases and J lost 6 bases. The CDR3 is 14 amino acids. The CDR3 is CAITIGQGAVEQYF. The CDR3 region has the DNA TGTGCCATCACCATTGGACAGGGGGCAGTCGAGCAGTACTTC.

The chain joins TRBV7-2 to TRBJ2-3; 12 bases are a match to TRBD2. Germline V gene sequence: CDR1 SGHTA, CDR2 FQGNSA. Unmatched junction bases numbered 3, after V lost 5 bases and J lost 3 bases. There are 15 residues in the CDR3. The CDR3 spells CASSRGLAGTDTQYF. The DNA of the CDR3 is TGTGCCAGCAGCCGCGGACTAGCGGGGACAGATACGCAGTATTTT.

V gene TRBV27 combines with J gene TRBJ2-1, with D possibly matching TRBD1 (5 bases). The V and J ends lost 9 bases and 2 bases respectively, with 17 bases between them. The V gene's germline CDR1 is MNHEY and CDR2 SMNVEV (reference sequence). The CDR3 runs 15 residues. This CDR3 reads CASRPGSGTYNEQFF. CDR3 DNA sequence: TGTGCCAGTAGACCAGGGTCAGGTACCTACAATGAGCAGTTCTTC.

V is TRBV19 and J is TRBJ1-5; D call uncertain. The CDR3 has 13 residues. The V end was cut by 5 bases, the J end by 6 bases, with 11 bases between. Germline V lookup: CDR1 LNHDA, CDR2 SQIVND (reference sequence). CDR3 DNA: TGTGCCAGTAGTGTTGGACCTCGTCAGCCCCAGCATTTT. This gives the protein CASSVGPRQPQHF.

This sequence joins TRBV6-5 and TRBJ1-1; 11 bases match TRBD1. Per the germline V gene, CDR1 is MNHEY and CDR2 is SVGAGI. V shed 6 bases and J 7 bases; nucleotides not matched to a gene: 10. There are 15 residues in the CDR3. The CDR3: CASRSDRGRLNEAFF. The DNA for the CDR3 is TGTGCCAGCAGGTCGGACAGGGGGCGTTTGAATGAAGCTTTCTTT.